This T cell receptor (beta chain) was identified in a study of blood T cell repertoires in COVID-19. Study context: Collection of acute and convalescent COVID-19 samples took place in the United States, Italy and Spain. PBMCs, B-cell-depleted T cells, or T cells were the source of the cDNA or gDNA that made up the material.

Seattle participants joined during active infection and were tracked over time. Authors' methods: Nucleated cell number was recorded as an estimate derived from reference gene primer amplification. Clones were read by immunoSEQ multiplex PCR, and TCRdb kept only the in-frame ones, dropping some. The D gene and trimming were derived from the DNA, and the V and J assignments and clone size from that table. Of 200,000 to 250,000 clones detected, 82% appear once; the ten largest clones hold roughly 8.2%. Trimming removed 3 bases at V and 4 bases at J, with 13 bases between. This CDR3 has 14 residues. Per germline, CDR1 LNHDA and CDR2 SQIVND (reference sequence).

Sequencing was done on a sample of peripheral blood. The chain recombines TRBV19 with TRBJ2-7; D might be TRBD1 (6 bases). The TCR originated in a woman older than 75 with COVID-19, enrolled during active disease. CDR3 in amino acids: CASSIATGLYEQYF. The CDR3 DNA reads as TGTGCCAGTAGTATCGCCACAGGGCTATACGAGCAGTACTTC.